A single sample gave rise to the 17 T cell receptor beta chains below, sequenced in a study. TCRdb processed the RT-PCR reads anew with MiXCR; each CDR3 protein has one entry. The sample has fewer than 800,000 distinct CDR3 sequences; approximately 15% are singletons. Sample: memory CD4+ T cells from blood. The source of these receptors is a female donor in good health, serving as a healthy control.

This chain uses TRBV12-3 or TRBV12-4 with TRBJ1-3, with TRBD1 as a possible D gene (5 bases). The CDR3 spans 16 residues. V was trimmed by 2 bases and J by 2 bases, leaving 13 bases between them. In DNA form, the CDR3 reads TGTGCCAGCAGTTTACGCCAGGGACTCGCTGGAAACACCATATATTTT. Protein product: CASSLRQGLAGNTIYF.

This rearrangement joins TRBV4-2 to TRBJ1-1, with 7 bases that match TRBD1. This CDR3 is 13 amino acids long. V lost 0 bases, J lost 11 bases, and 6 bases stayed unmatched. Germline CDR1 reads LGHNA; CDR2 reads YNFKEQ. CDR3 DNA: TGTGCCAGCAGCCAAGAAGGGGGCGCAAGGGCTTTCTTT. Translated: CASSQEGGARAFF.

This chain uses TRBV6-1 with TRBJ1-5; 12 bases are shared with TRBD1. J lost 5 bases, V lost 5 bases, and 10 bases had no gene match. There are 17 residues in the CDR3. Germline V gene lookup returns CDR1 MNHNS and CDR2 SASEGT. The CDR3 sequence is CASSRGTGTGGDQPQHF. CDR3 DNA: TGTGCCAGCAGTCGGGGAACCGGGACAGGGGGCGATCAGCCCCAGCATTTT.

The sample holds many counts of this clonotype. This chain uses TRBV29-1 with TRBJ2-3, with 10 bases fitting TRBD2. The CDR3 extends over 17 amino acids. The V and J ends lost 0 bases and 2 bases, in that order; junction bases with no gene match: 8. Germline V gene data show CDR1 as SQVTM and CDR2 as ANQGSEA. The CDR3 here is CSVEDRGAGGSTDTQYF. DNA for the CDR3: TGCAGCGTTGAAGATCGGGGAGCGGGAGGGTCCACAGATACGCAGTATTTT.

Notes on this clonotype: At one end the junction does not follow the germline gene, possibly because of a read error. The V and J genes are TRBV3-1 and TRBJ2-7, with D unclear. CDR3 length equals 12 residues. CDR1 is LGHDT, CDR2 YNNKEL, per germline (reference sequence). CDR3: CASSQDYTEVQF. The CDR3 DNA is TGTGCCAGCAGCCAAGATTACACAGAAGTACAGTTC.

The chain recombines TRBV7-2 with TRBJ2-4; D not certain. The CDR3 loop spans 14 amino acids. Germline-derived CDR1 and CDR2 are SGHTA and FQGNSA. The V end lost 2 bases, the J end lost 6 bases, and 11 bases lay between the germline ends. CDR3 DNA: TGTGCCAGCAGCTTAAAGGTTGGGTTAAACATTCAGTACTTC. This codes for CASSLKVGLNIQYF.

The CDR3 sequence: CSARGSTSWFF. In DNA form, the CDR3 reads TGCAGTGCTAGAGGGAGTACTAGTTGGTTCTTC. The chain employs TRBV20-1 and TRBJ2-1, with D maybe TRBD2 (5 bases). Germline V lookup: CDR1 DFQATT, CDR2 SNEGSKA (reference sequence). The ends were cut back, 1 base at V and 15 bases at J, with 13 bases in the middle. This CDR3 comprises 11 residues.

The genes are TRBV5-6 and TRBJ2-1; TRBD2 matches at 15 bases. V shed 5 bases and J 6 bases; nucleotides not matched to a gene: 6. The CDR3 has 16 residues. Per the germline V gene, CDR1 is SGHDT and CDR2 is YYEEEE. The CDR3 reads CASSYGTSGRSNEQFF. CDR3 nucleotide sequence: TGTGCCAGCAGTTATGGGACTAGCGGGAGGAGCAATGAGCAGTTCTTC.

This clonotype was seen repeatedly, ten times or more. The chain combines TRBV10-3 with TRBJ2-2; TRBD1 is a possible D gene (5 bases). Per the germline V gene, CDR1 is ENHRY and CDR2 is SYGVKD. This CDR3 is 11 amino acids long. Trimming took 6 bases from V and 6 from J, leaving 5 bases between them. The CDR3 loop is CAIRGPGELFF. As DNA, the CDR3 is TGTGCCATCAGGGGGCCCGGGGAGCTGTTTTTT.

To note about this clonotype: Germline is not matched at one junction end, which may reflect a read error. CDR3 residues: CASSQERGTNTGELFF. CDR3 DNA: TGTGCCAGCAGTCAAGAACGGGGGACGAACACCGGGGAGCTGTTTTTT. This sequence joins TRBV4-2 and TRBJ2-2; maybe TRBD2 (6 bases). This CDR3 has 16 residues. Germline CDR1 and CDR2: LGHNA and YNFKEQ.

This clonotype was observed at least ten times. This chain connects TRBV20-1 to TRBJ2-5; D remains ambiguous. Germline values: CDR1 DFQATT, CDR2 SNEGSKA (reference sequence). V was trimmed by 6 bases and J by 5 bases, leaving 28 bases between them. The CDR3 is 17 amino acids. The CDR3 reads CSALPSPLYGGMETQYF. CDR3 nucleotide sequence: TGCAGTGCCCTCCCGAGCCCCCTGTACGGTGGTATGGAGACCCAGTACTTC.

This clonotype showed up many times. The rearrangement uses TRBV3-1 and TRBJ2-3; 11 nucleotides align to TRBD2. Looked up from germline, CDR1 is LGHDT and CDR2 is YNNKEL (reference sequence). The length of the CDR3 is 16 residues. With 4 bases clipped from V and 4 bases from J, the junction kept 7 bases outside the gene matches. The CDR3 DNA is TGTGCCAGCAGCCGGAAGGTAGCGGGGGGGCCAGATACGCAGTATTTT. This codes for CASSRKVAGGPDTQYF.

This clonotype was detected a few times. CDR3 sequence reads: CSAGPPGPKNIQYF. The CDR3 DNA is TGCAGTGCCGGCCCGCCAGGGCCCAAAAACATTCAGTACTTC. The gene calls are TRBV20-1 and TRBJ2-4, with D tentatively TRBD1 (5 bases). Germline lookup yields CDR1 DFQATT and CDR2 SNEGSKA (reference sequence). With 6 bases removed from V and 2 bases from J, the gap between germline ends came to 14 bases. The CDR3 length is 14 residues.

The V call is TRBV18, the J call TRBJ2-5, with 7 bases lining up with TRBD1. V trimming: 0 bases; J trimming: 2 bases; junction bases outside the gene matches: 3. Per the germline V gene, CDR1 is KGHSH and CDR2 is LQKENI. The CDR3 extends over 15 amino acids. In DNA form, the CDR3 reads TGTGCCAGCTCACCACCTCAGGGGGTTCAAGAGACCCAGTACTTC. Protein sequence: CASSPPQGVQETQYF.

The chain uses TRBV12-3 or TRBV12-4 and TRBJ2-2; D perhaps matches TRBD1 (5 bases). The V end was cut by 5 bases, the J end by 4 bases, with 17 bases between. The CDR3 is 16 residues long. The DNA of the CDR3 is TGTGCCAGCAGTGGCCAGGGCGGCAGACCCACCGGGGAGCTGTTTTTT. Translation: CASSGQGGRPTGELFF.

This clonotype was seen at least ten times. The rearrangement joins TRBV10-3 to TRBJ2-5; 7 bases line up with TRBD2. The CDR3 totals 14 residues. The germline gives CDR1 ENHRY, CDR2 SYGVKD. The V gene end was trimmed by 6 bases and the J gene end by 2 bases; junction bases not matched to a gene: 6. CDR3: CAISATSAQETQYF. The CDR3 nucleotides read TGTGCCATCAGCGCTACTAGCGCGCAAGAGACCCAGTACTTC.

This clonotype came up many times. This chain connects TRBV20-1 to TRBJ2-5; D might be TRBD2 (6 bases). V lost 3 bases to trimming and J lost 4 bases, with 15 bases between them. CDR3 size: 14 residues. Germline-derived CDR1 and CDR2 are DFQATT and SNEGSKA (reference sequence). The CDR3 loop is CSASERGRTETQYF. CDR3 nucleotides: TGCAGTGCTAGTGAACGGGGGAGGACAGAGACCCAGTACTTC.